This TCR beta chain was documented in a study of molecular identifiers for immune sequencing clone quantification. The J segment lost 3 bases and the V segment lost 4 bases, leaving 6 bases of the junction unmatched. The CDR3 is made up of 16 amino acids. Germline CDR1 is ENHRY and CDR2 is SYGVKD. TCRdb re-called the PCR reads with MiXCR, one entry per CDR3 protein. The table has hundreds of thousands of distinct CDR3 sequences, less than 30% seen once. Sequences were obtained from naive CD8+ T cells from blood, with Jurkat cell RNA spiked in. Sample subset: FACS-sorted CD8+CD4-CCR7+CD45RA+ naive T cells. This TCR was sampled from a human donor in good health. Some libraries in this study had Jurkat cell RNA spiked in. V is TRBV10-3 and J is TRBJ2-2; 9 bases line up with TRBD1. This CDR3 reads CAISGDRVWDTGELFF. The CDR3 DNA sequence: TGTGCCATCAGTGGGGACAGGGTATGGGACACCGGGGAGCTGTTTTTT.